This is a list of T cell receptor beta chains from one sample in a study of beta chain features in type 1 diabetes. Generated by immunoSEQ multiplex PCR, the TCRdb table keeps only in-frame clones and is missing some. The sample carries 550,000 to 850,000 clones, roughly 13% recorded once. Material: naive CD4+ T cells from blood. These receptors all stem from a man aged 18-30 years with type 1 diabetes. The CDR3 runs from the conserved cysteine through the conserved F or W. The D gene is left open where the match is weak. Clone size is not always given. Where it is, it says once, few, many or a class for expanded clones.

j_call v_call d_call clone_size cdr3_nt cdr3_aa
TRBJ2-1 TRBV10-3 . . TGTGCCATCAGTGCAGGGGGCGGGGGCAATGAGCAGTTCTTC CAISAGGGGNEQFF
TRBJ1-4 TRBV4-2 . . TGTGCCAGCAGCCAAGATAATGAGAGGCCTGAAAAACTGTTTTTT CASSQDNERPEKLFF
TRBJ2-7 TRBV29-1 TRBD2 . TGCAGCGTGGTGGGACTAGCGGCCACCTACGAGCAGTACTTC CSVVGLAATYEQYF
TRBJ1-2 TRBV4-1 TRBD1 . TGCGCCAGCAGCCAAGCAACAGGGGGCCCTTATGGCTACACCTTC CASSQATGGPYGYTF
TRBJ1-5 TRBV29-1 TRBD1 . TGCAGCGTTCTGACAGGGGTGAGCAATCAGCCCCAGCATTTT CSVLTGVSNQPQHF
TRBJ1-2 TRBV28 TRBD1 few TGTGCCAGCACCGATCTTCCGGGACAGGGAAGTCGATCCTTC CASTDLPGQGSRSF
TRBJ1-4 TRBV25-1 . few TGTGCCAGCAGTGTTGCCGGAGATGAAAAACTGTTTTTT CASSVAGDEKLFF
TRBJ2-7 TRBV7-2 TRBD2 . TGTGCCACCTCGGAGCGGGGCCCCTACGAGCAGTACTTC CATSERGPYEQYF
TRBJ2-7 TRBV19 TRBD2 few TGTGCCAGTAGTATCAGCGGGGACTACGAGCAGTACTTC CASSISGDYEQYF
TRBJ2-4 TRBV10-3 . few TGTGCCATCAGTGACCGAGATGGAATTCAGTACTTC CAISDRDGIQYF
TRBJ2-7 TRBV10-3 TRBD1 . TGTGCCATCAGTCCGGGACAGGGGAGGAACGAGCAGTACTTC CAISPGQGRNEQYF
TRBJ1-2 TRBV30 . . TGTGCCTGGAATCCCGGGTGGGGCTACACCTTC CAWNPGWGYTF
TRBJ1-4 TRBV2 . few TGTGCCAGCAGTGAAGAGAGTCAGGGAGGTGAAAAACTGTTTTTT CASSEESQGGEKLFF
TRBJ2-3 TRBV29-1 . few TGCAGCGTTGAAGATCCCGGGCTTACGCAGTATTTT CSVEDPGLTQYF
TRBJ1-5 TRBV30 . few TGTGCCTGGAGTGGCGGACAGATCAATCAGCCCCAGCATTTT CAWSGGQINQPQHF
TRBJ2-1 TRBV4-1 . few TGCGCCAGCAGCCAAGTGGATAGAGATTACAATGAGCAGTTCTTC CASSQVDRDYNEQFF
TRBJ1-2 TRBV29-1 TRBD1 . TGCAGCGAAGGGACAGTCTATGGCTACACCTTC CSEGTVYGYTF
TRBJ2-1 TRBV5-1 TRBD1 few TGCGCCAGCAGCTTGGTGACAGGGTCGTACTCCTACAATGAGCAGTTCTTC CASSLVTGSYSYNEQFF